This TCR beta chain was sequenced during a study of OX40 agonist ivuxolimab in advanced cancers. The CDR3 covers 14 residues. V lost 9 bases, J lost 1 base, and 15 bases lay in between. The germline CDR1 and CDR2 sequences are MNHNS and SASEGT. Profiled with immunoSEQ multiplex PCR; TCRdb holds only in-frame clones, not every one. The sample lists over 95,000 clones; about four fifths were seen once. The sample consisted of CD4+ or CD8+ T cells sorted from blood, taken in a trial of the OX40 agonist ivuxolimab. The chain is built from TRBV6-1 and TRBJ1-1; D uncertain. The receptor's source is an adult with an advanced solid tumor such as melanoma, head and neck, liver or kidney cancer. This CDR3 reads CASCSTAGNTEAFF. Written as DNA, the CDR3 is TGTGCCAGTTGCTCCACGGCCGGGAACACTGAAGCTTTCTTT.